These 12 T cell receptor beta chains were all obtained from the same sample, sequenced in a study of blood T cell repertoires in COVID-19. Profiling relied on immunoSEQ multiplex PCR, and the TCRdb table lists in-frame clones only, not all of them. This sample has hundreds of thousands of clones, with 65% to 90% found just once. The sample comprised PBMCs or T cells enriched from blood (not recorded which). Receptor source: a man aged 35-49 years who had recovered from COVID-19.

The J gene is TRBJ2-7, the V gene TRBV5-6; 7 bases fit TRBD1. The J segment lost 1 base and the V segment lost 5 bases, leaving 3 bases of the junction unmatched. Germline V gives CDR1 SGHDT, CDR2 YYEEEE. The CDR3 is 13 amino acids. For the CDR3, the DNA is TGTGCCAGCAGGTACAGGGGATCCTACGAGCAGTACTTC. Amino acids: CASRYRGSYEQYF.

V gene TRBV2 combines with J gene TRBJ1-4; D unclear. The CDR3 spans 13 residues. V was shortened by 7 bases and J by 8 bases, with 14 bases between the two germline ends. Germline CDR1 is SNHLY and CDR2 is FYNNEI. CDR3 protein: CASITEMNEKLFF. DNA for the CDR3: TGTGCCAGCATTACGGAGATGAACGAAAAACTGTTTTTT.

The chain combines TRBV28 with TRBJ2-7; TRBD1 aligns across 7 bases. The J segment lost 0 bases and the V segment lost 6 bases, leaving 8 bases of the junction unmatched. Germline CDR1 and CDR2: MDHEN and SYDVKM. This CDR3 is built from 15 residues. The CDR3: CASRPPGQFSYEQYF. The CDR3 nucleotides are TGTGCCAGCAGACCTCCGGGACAGTTCTCCTACGAGCAGTACTTC.

The CDR3 sequence is CASRRTRQGTHYTQYF. The CDR3 DNA sequence: TGTGCCAGCAGACGAACCCGACAGGGTACCCACTATACGCAGTATTTT. The chain couples TRBV27 to TRBJ2-3; the match to TRBD1 covers 7 bases. This CDR3 spans 16 amino acids. V dropped 6 bases and J dropped 7; count of bases not matched to a gene: 16. CDR1 MNHEY and CDR2 SMNVEV come from the germline V gene (reference sequence).

The V and J genes are TRBV3-1 (or the pseudogene TRBV3-2) and TRBJ2-5; 8 positions match TRBD2. V lost 5 bases and J lost 1; bases outside the gene matches: 9. Germline assignment: CDR1 LGHDT and CDR2 YNNKEL (reference sequence). This CDR3 comprises 16 residues. The CDR3 region has the DNA TGTGCCAGCAGCGGAGGCGGGGGGCCCGCCCAAGAGACCCAGTACTTC. Its protein product is CASSGGGGPAQETQYF.

The V call is TRBV28, the J call TRBJ1-6; TRBD1 matches 9 bases. V lost 3 bases and J lost 12; bases outside the gene matches: 12. The CDR3 totals 16 residues. Germline V CDR1 and CDR2: MDHEN, SYDVKM. The CDR3 sequence is CASSLLDRGGLRPLHF. The CDR3 DNA follows: TGTGCCAGCAGTTTGCTTGACAGGGGGGGATTGAGACCCCTCCACTTT. Drawing the rest from reference TRBV28 and TRBJ1-6, the complete variable domain is DVKVTQSSRYLVKRTGEKVFLECVQDMDHENMFWYRQDPGLGLRLIYFSYDVKMKEKGDIPEGYSVSREKKERFSLILESASTNQTSMYLCASSLLDRGGLRPLHFGNGTRLTVT.

The chain combines TRBV5-1 with TRBJ2-7, with 9 bases that match TRBD1. Germline values: CDR1 SGHRS, CDR2 YFSETQ. The trim removed 2 bases at V and 7 bases at J, leaving 7 bases unmatched. This CDR3 spans 14 amino acids. CDR3: CASSLGQGKREQYF. CDR3 nucleotides: TGCGCCAGCAGCTTAGGACAGGGGAAGAGGGAGCAGTACTTC.

CDR3 sequence: CASSQDIGGAHNEQFF. In DNA form, the CDR3 reads TGTGCCAGCAGCCAAGATATAGGGGGCGCCCACAATGAGCAGTTCTTC. The gene calls are TRBV4-2 and TRBJ2-1, with 7 nucleotides matching TRBD1. Germline CDR1 LGHNA, CDR2 YNFKEQ. The CDR3 sequence is 16 residues long. Germline trimming cut 0 bases from V and 5 bases from J; bases unmatched to any gene: 7.

The gene calls are TRBV6-5 and TRBJ2-4; 7 nucleotides agree with TRBD2. The J segment lost 0 bases and the V segment lost 0 bases, leaving 2 bases of the junction unmatched. The length of the CDR3 is 16 residues. The V gene's germline CDR1 is MNHEY and CDR2 SVGAGI. For the CDR3, the DNA is TGTGCCAGCAGTTACTCGGGCGGGGGAGCCAAAAACATTCAGTACTTC. Translated: CASSYSGGGAKNIQYF.

In its sample, this clone was seen once. The chain uses TRBV12-3 or TRBV12-4 and TRBJ2-2; D is possibly TRBD2 (5 bases). CDR3 size: 12 residues. Trimming left V 3 bases short and J 9 bases short, with 8 bases between. CDR3 residues: CASSFGGRELFF. The CDR3 region has the DNA TGTGCCAGCAGTTTTGGAGGCCGGGAGCTGTTTTTT.

The genes are TRBV19 and TRBJ2-1; perhaps TRBD1 as D (6 bases). CDR1 and CDR2 from the germline V gene are LNHDA and SQIVND (reference sequence). V was trimmed by 7 bases and J by 4 bases, leaving 17 bases between them. The CDR3 totals 15 residues. CDR3 coding DNA: TGTGCCAGTAAATTGAGGACAGAGCAATACAATGAGCAGTTCTTC. Its translation: CASKLRTEQYNEQFF.

The rearrangement links TRBV7-9 to TRBJ2-2; 8 bases align to TRBD2. The V and J ends lost 5 bases and 9 bases, in that order; junction bases with no gene match: 17. This CDR3 has 17 residues. Germline lookup yields CDR1 SEHNR and CDR2 FQNEAQ (reference sequence). CDR3 in amino acids: CASSHAGGSLGLRELFF. The DNA of the CDR3 is TGTGCCAGCAGCCACGCGGGGGGCAGTCTGGGGCTCAGGGAGCTGTTTTTT.